This T cell receptor (beta chain) was captured in a study of T cell changes during pregnancy in multiple sclerosis. The table came from immunoSEQ multiplex PCR; TCRdb's copy has only in-frame clones and leaves some out. The sample holds approximately 71,000 clones, just over 90% seen once. The receptor's source is a female donor with multiple sclerosis, enrolled in a pregnancy study. Sequencing was performed on peripheral blood, taken in the third trimester of pregnancy.

The CDR3, as DNA: TGCGCCAGCAGCTCGGGACTAGCAAGCTACAATGAGCAGTTCTTC. This codes for CASSSGLASYNEQFF. The chain recombines TRBV5-1 with TRBJ2-1, with 9 bases matching TRBD2. The CDR3 has 15 residues. J lost 3 bases, V lost 3 bases, and 4 bases had no gene match. From germline, CDR1 is SGHRS and CDR2 YFSETQ.